Listed below are T cell receptor beta chains from one sample, sequenced in a study of shared clonotypes between healthy human individuals. Profiling relied on immunoSEQ multiplex PCR, and the TCRdb table lists in-frame clones only, not all of them. The sample carries some 490,000 clones, around four fifths recorded once. Material: PBMCs. Receptors originate from a middle-aged woman in good health. Some clones in this sample may be carry-over from other donors' samples. CDR3s include the opening cysteine and the closing phenylalanine or tryptophan. A D gene is named only where the DNA matches it firmly. Expanded clones get a size class; other rows say once, few or many, or leave the size out.

j_call v_call clone_size d_call cdr3_aa cdr3_nt
TRBJ1-2 TRBV7-9 once TRBD1 CASSDPGTGVNSDGYTF TGTGCCAGCAGCGATCCGGGGACAGGGGTCAATAGTGATGGTTACACCTTC
TRBJ2-7 TRBV29-1 . TRBD1 CSVEGDRGIYEQYF TGCAGCGTTGAAGGGGACAGGGGGATCTACGAGCAGTACTTC
TRBJ1-4 TRBV4-1 . . CASSQGAETGNEKLFF TGCGCCAGCAGCCAAGGGGCCGAGACAGGAAATGAAAAACTGTTTTTT
TRBJ2-1 TRBV7-3 . TRBD2 CASSRGLAGNNEQFF TGTGCCAGCAGCCGGGGACTAGCGGGAAACAATGAGCAGTTCTTC
TRBJ1-6 TRBV6-5 . TRBD1 CASSRPGQGNSPLHF TGTGCCAGCAGTCGACCGGGACAGGGAAATTCACCCCTCCACTTT
TRBJ2-3 TRBV19 . TRBD2 CASRGGMETDTQYF TGTGCCAGTAGGGGGGGGATGGAGACAGATACGCAGTATTTT
TRBJ2-5 TRBV7-3 . . CASSPALSETQYF TGTGCCAGCAGTCCGGCCTTGTCGGAGACCCAGTACTTC
TRBJ2-7 TRBV19 . . CASSRTTNYEQYF TGTGCCAGTAGTAGGACAACCAACTACGAGCAGTACTTC
TRBJ1-5 TRBV5-1 . . CASSLDRNQPQHF TGCGCCAGCAGCTTGGATCGGAATCAGCCCCAGCATTTT
TRBJ2-1 TRBV7-2 . . CASSYTGTRENEQFF TGTGCCAGCAGCTACACCGGGACCCGTGAAAATGAGCAGTTCTTC
TRBJ1-4 TRBV7-2 . . CASSYGNSNEKLFF TGTGCCAGCAGCTACGGGAACTCTAATGAAAAACTGTTTTTT
TRBJ2-7 TRBV29-1 . . CSVAGVDEQYF TGCAGCGTTGCGGGAGTCGACGAGCAGTACTTC
TRBJ1-2 TRBV6-1 . TRBD1 CASSLDRGWRDF TGTGCCAGCAGCTTAGACAGGGGCTGGCGAGACTTC
TRBJ2-1 TRBV28 . . CASSFSPSGQFF TGTGCCAGCAGTTTTTCCCCCTCCGGGCAGTTCTTC
TRBJ1-2 TRBV7-2 . . CASSSNRVQYGYTF TGTGCCAGCAGCTCCAACAGGGTCCAATATGGCTACACCTTC
TRBJ2-5 TRBV11-2 . TRBD1 CASSLVWTGGETQYF TGTGCCAGCAGCCTGGTATGGACAGGGGGAGAGACCCAGTACTTC
TRBJ2-1 TRBV5-4 . TRBD1 CASSPGQEYNEQFF TGTGCCAGCAGCCCCGGACAGGAATACAATGAGCAGTTCTTC
TRBJ1-1 TRBV2 few . CASRSWGRTEAFF TGTGCCAGCAGATCATGGGGACGCACTGAAGCTTTCTTT
TRBJ2-1 TRBV28 . . CASSPPDRNEQFF TGTGCCAGCAGTCCCCCGGACCGCAATGAGCAGTTCTTC
TRBJ2-7 TRBV9 . TRBD2 CASSVGPSGSYEQYF TGTGCCAGCAGCGTAGGTCCTAGCGGATCCTACGAGCAGTACTTC
TRBJ2-7 TRBV5-4 . . CASSLEGAIAYEQYF TGTGCCAGCAGCTTGGAAGGAGCCATCGCCTACGAGCAGTACTTC
TRBJ2-5 TRBV29-1 . . CSVRDQETQYF TGCAGCGTCCGGGACCAAGAGACCCAGTACTTC
TRBJ2-4 TRBV7-9 . . CASSPPEVGTDIQYF TGTGCCAGCAGCCCCCCGGAAGTAGGGACGGACATTCAGTACTTC
TRBJ1-2 TRBV11-2 . . CASSLEEGYYGYTF TGTGCCAGCAGCTTAGAGGAGGGTTACTATGGCTACACCTTC
TRBJ2-5 TRBV28 . . CASSSGPQETQYF TGTGCCAGCAGTTCCGGCCCCCAAGAGACCCAGTACTTC
TRBJ2-3 TRBV13 . TRBD2 CASSPPSGRRTDTQYF TGTGCCAGCAGCCCCCCTAGCGGGAGACGCACAGATACGCAGTATTTT
TRBJ2-3 TRBV30 . . CAWNPGTTDTQYF TGTGCCTGGAATCCCGGGACCACAGATACGCAGTATTTT
TRBJ2-7 TRBV19 . . CASSIGNYEQYF TGTGCCAGTAGTATCGGAAACTACGAGCAGTACTTC
TRBJ1-1 TRBV6-1 . TRBD1 CASSESGDREAFF TGTGCCAGCAGTGAAAGTGGGGACAGAGAAGCTTTCTTT